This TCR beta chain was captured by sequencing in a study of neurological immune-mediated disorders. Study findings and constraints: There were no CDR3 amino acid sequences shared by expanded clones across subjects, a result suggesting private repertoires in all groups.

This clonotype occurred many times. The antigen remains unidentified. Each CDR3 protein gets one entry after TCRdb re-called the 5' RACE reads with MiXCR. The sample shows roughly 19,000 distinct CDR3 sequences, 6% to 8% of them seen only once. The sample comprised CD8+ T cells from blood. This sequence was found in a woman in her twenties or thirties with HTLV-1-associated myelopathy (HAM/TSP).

CDR3 sequence: CASSSGHPEGAKNIQYF. CDR3 DNA: TGTGCCAGCAGTTCGGGACATCCTGAGGGGGCCAAAAACATTCAGTACTTC. The chain uses TRBV28 and TRBJ2-4; possibly TRBD1 for D (6 bases). This CDR3 has 17 amino acids. V was shortened by 4 bases and J by 1 base, with 17 bases between the two germline ends. Germline CDR1 and CDR2: MDHEN and SYDVKM.